The text below deals with one TCR beta chain. Antigen unknown. The sample's time point: newly diagnosed GD, antithyroid drugs for less than 3 months. Construction of the TCR library relied on RNA isolated from PBMCs. This CDR3 is 15 amino acids long. The germline gives CDR1 MNHNS, CDR2 SASEGT. V trimming: 6 bases; J trimming: 5 bases; junction bases outside the gene matches: 9. The data were taken from a study of regulatory T cells in long-lasting Graves disease. Arm-PCR of CDR3 regions and iRepertoire HTBI primers were used to build TCR beta libraries. TCRdb reprocessed the multiplex PCR reads via MiXCR and lists one record per CDR3 protein. The sample consists of about 470,000 distinct CDR3 sequences, around 15% of them appearing once. Study-wide results and limits: Favored usage of TRBV28, TRBJ1-2 and TRBJ2-5 was recorded in persistent disease.

This sample also belongs to another study, concerning T cells in Graves' hyperthyroidism and ophthalmopathy. From that paper: Stable Graves' hyperthyroidism denoted no ophthalmopathy progression over 18 months. Most expanded thyroid clonotypes above 0.001 recurred in blood. Ophthalmopathy was model-predicted a median roughly six months pre-onset.

This material consisted of peripheral blood mononuclear cells (PBMCs), taken at new diagnosis, from a patient treated with antithyroid drugs. This chain connects TRBV6-1 to TRBJ1-1, with TRBD1 matching 10 bases. The sequence was collected from a man aged 35 to 55 with Graves disease. Here the CDR3 DNA reads TGTGCCAGCAGCCTCCGGGACAGGGGTCTGACTGAAGCTTTCTTT. Protein sequence: CASSLRDRGLTEAFF.